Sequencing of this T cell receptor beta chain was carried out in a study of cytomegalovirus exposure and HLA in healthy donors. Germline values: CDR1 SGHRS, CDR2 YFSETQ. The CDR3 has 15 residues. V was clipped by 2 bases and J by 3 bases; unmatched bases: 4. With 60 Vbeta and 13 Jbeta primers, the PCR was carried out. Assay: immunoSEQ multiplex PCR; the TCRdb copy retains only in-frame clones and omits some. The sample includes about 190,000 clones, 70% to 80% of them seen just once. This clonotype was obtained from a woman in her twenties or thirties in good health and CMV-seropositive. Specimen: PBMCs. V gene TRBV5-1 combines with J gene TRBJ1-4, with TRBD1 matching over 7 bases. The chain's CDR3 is CASSLQTGPNEKLFF. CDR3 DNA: TGCGCCAGCAGCTTACAGACAGGGCCTAATGAAAAACTGTTTTTT.